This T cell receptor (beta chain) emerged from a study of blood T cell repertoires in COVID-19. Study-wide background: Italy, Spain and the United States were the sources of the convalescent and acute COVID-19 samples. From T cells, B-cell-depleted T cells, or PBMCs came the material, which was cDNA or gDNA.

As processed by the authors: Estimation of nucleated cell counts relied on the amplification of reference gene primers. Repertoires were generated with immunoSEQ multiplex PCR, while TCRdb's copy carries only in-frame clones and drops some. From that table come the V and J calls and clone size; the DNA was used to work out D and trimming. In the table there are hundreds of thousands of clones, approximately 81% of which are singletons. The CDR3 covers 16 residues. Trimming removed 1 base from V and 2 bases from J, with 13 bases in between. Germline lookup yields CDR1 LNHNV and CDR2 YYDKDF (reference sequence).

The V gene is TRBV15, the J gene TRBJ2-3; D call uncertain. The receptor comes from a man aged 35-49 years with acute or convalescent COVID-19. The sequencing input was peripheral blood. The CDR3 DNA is TGTGCCACCAGCAGAGGCGACACCCCCCTCACAGATACGCAGTATTTT. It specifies CATSRGDTPLTDTQYF. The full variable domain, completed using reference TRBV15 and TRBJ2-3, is DAMVIQNPRYQVTQFGKPVTLSCSQTLNHNVMYWYQQKSSQAPKLLFHYYDKDFNNEADTPDNFQSRRPNTSFCFLDIRSPGLGDTAMYLCATSRGDTPLTDTQYFGPGTRLTVL.